The 30 T cell receptor beta chains in this list originate from one sample, sequenced in a study of shared clonotypes between healthy human individuals. Profiled with immunoSEQ multiplex PCR; TCRdb holds only in-frame clones, not every one. This sample has roughly 2.6 million clones, with about 92% found just once. Sample: naive CD4+ T cells sorted from blood. Subset given: CD45RA+ positively selected. The source is a young man in good health.

This clone was seen a single time. The sample holds other DNA sequences that translate to the same CDR3. The gene calls are TRBV2 and TRBJ2-7; 7 bases align to TRBD1. Germline V gene sequence: CDR1 SNHLY, CDR2 FYNNEI. This CDR3 has 13 amino acids. J was trimmed by 3 bases and V by 2 bases; bases with no gene match: 1. The CDR3 loop reads CASSEQGVYEQYF. CDR3 DNA: TGTGCCAGCAGTGAACAGGGGGTCTACGAGCAGTACTTC.

This sequence joins TRBV6-1 and TRBJ2-5, with D uncertain. V was pared by 2 bases and J by 7 bases, with 11 bases between. The CDR3 totals 13 residues. Germline V CDR1 and CDR2: MNHNS, SASEGT. In DNA, the CDR3 is TGTGCCAGCAGTGAATTGGCAGTCCGGACCCAGTACTTC. Its translation is CASSELAVRTQYF.

The chain carries TRBV9 and TRBJ1-3; D gene uncertain. The CDR3 runs to 16 residues. In germline, CDR1 is SGDLS, CDR2 YYNGEE. The germline V and J ends were trimmed by 3 bases and 2 bases, with 15 bases remaining between them. DNA for the CDR3: TGTGCCAGCAGCGCGGACGCCTCACGCACTGGAAACACCATATATTTT. It is translated as CASSADASRTGNTIYF. Based on the CDR3 plus reference TRBV9 and TRBJ1-3, the full variable domain is DSGVTQTPKHLITATGQRVTLRCSPRSGDLSVYWYQQSLDQGLQFLIQYYNGEERAKGNILERFSAQQFPDLHSELNLSSLELGDSALYFCASSADASRTGNTIYFGEGSWLTVV.

This chain links TRBV5-1 with TRBJ2-3; D unresolved. V gave up 2 bases and J gave up 2 bases, with 6 bases separating them. The CDR3 covers 13 residues. From germline, CDR1 is SGHRS and CDR2 YFSETQ. CDR3 in DNA: TGCGCCAGCAGCTTCGTCGTCACAGATACGCAGTATTTT. Its translation is CASSFVVTDTQYF.

The rearrangement uses TRBV6-5 and TRBJ2-7; TRBD2 agrees at 8 bases. Germline assignment: CDR1 MNHEY and CDR2 SVGAGI. V lost 0 bases to trimming and J lost 7 bases; unmatched junction nucleotides: 8. The CDR3 extends over 15 amino acids. The CDR3 sequence: CASSYSAGVVKEQYF. The CDR3 nucleotides read TGTGCCAGCAGTTACTCAGCGGGAGTGGTGAAGGAGCAGTACTTC.

The chain couples TRBV6-5 to TRBJ2-7, with no clear D. CDR1 and CDR2 from the germline V gene are MNHEY and SVGAGI. The CDR3 loop spans 14 amino acids. V was trimmed by 2 bases and J by 7 bases, leaving 15 bases between them. The chain's CDR3 is CASSYTEQRTEQYF. The DNA for the CDR3 is TGTGCCAGCAGTTACACCGAACAACGTACAGAGCAGTACTTC.

The chain combines TRBV4-2 with TRBJ1-4; 8 nucleotides align to TRBD1. The germline CDR1 and CDR2 sequences are LGHNA and YNFKEQ. Trimming cost V 0 bases and J 10 bases; bases outside gene matches: 10. The CDR3 is 16 residues long. The CDR3 bases are TGTGCCAGCAGCCAAGATTCCTCCCCAGGGGGCGGAAAACTGTTTTTT. This sequence encodes CASSQDSSPGGGKLFF.

The chain uses TRBV5-4 and TRBJ2-7; D remains unclear. V was shortened by 4 bases and J by 2 bases, with 16 bases between the two germline ends. Germline loops: CDR1 SGHNT, CDR2 YYREEE (reference sequence). The CDR3 sequence is 15 residues long. The CDR3 loop reads CASSASATVAYEQYF. CDR3 sequence (DNA): TGTGCCAGCAGCGCCTCGGCGACGGTAGCCTACGAGCAGTACTTC.

The chain couples TRBV2 to TRBJ1-5; TRBD1 matches at 7 bases. Per germline, CDR1 SNHLY and CDR2 FYNNEI. The CDR3 is 15 amino acids. V trimming: 2 bases; J trimming: 5 bases; junction bases outside the gene matches: 6. The chain's CDR3 is CASSEIGGGHQPQHF. The CDR3 nucleotides read TGTGCCAGCAGTGAAATTGGAGGGGGCCATCAGCCCCAGCATTTT.

The table lists this clone with a count of one. The V call is TRBV4-3, the J call TRBJ2-5; 8 bases fit TRBD1. The CDR3 covers 16 residues. CDR1 is LGHNA, CDR2 YSLEER, per germline. V gave up 0 bases and J gave up 1 base; unmatched junction bases: 4. The CDR3 DNA follows: TGCGCCAGCAGCCAAGATTTTACAGGGGGCCAAGAGACCCAGTACTTC. As protein: CASSQDFTGGQETQYF.

This chain links TRBV7-2 with TRBJ1-1; D perhaps matches TRBD1 (5 bases). The CDR3 covers 16 residues. Germline-derived CDR1 and CDR2 are SGHTA and FQGNSA. The V gene lost 2 bases and the J gene lost 0 bases, with 13 bases spanning the gap. CDR3 DNA: TGTGCCAGCAGCTTATCCCAGGGATCTCTGAACACTGAAGCTTTCTTT. This gives the protein CASSLSQGSLNTEAFF.

This chain connects TRBV2 to TRBJ2-2; 9 bases map to TRBD2. CDR3 length: 20 amino acids. V shed 0 bases, J shed 5 bases, and the junction held 16 bases outside the gene matches. Germline V gives CDR1 SNHLY, CDR2 FYNNEI. The CDR3 bases are TGTGCCAGCAGTGAAGCCTTAGAAGGGGCGGGAGGGCTCGGAACCGGGGAGCTGTTTTTT. It is translated as CASSEALEGAGGLGTGELFF.

The rearrangement joins TRBV4-2 to TRBJ2-3; 9 bases are shared with TRBD1. The CDR3 is 15 residues long. In germline, CDR1 is LGHNA, CDR2 YNFKEQ. The V segment lost 1 base and the J segment 3 bases; nucleotides outside the gene matches: 2. CDR3 bases: TGTGCCAGCAGCCAAGCCGGGACAGGGACAGATACGCAGTATTTT. Protein: CASSQAGTGTDTQYF.

The J gene is TRBJ2-2, the V gene TRBV19; D remains ambiguous. CDR1 is LNHDA, CDR2 SQIVND, per germline (reference sequence). This CDR3 is 13 amino acids long. V gave up 6 bases and J gave up 4 bases, with 9 bases separating them. Here the CDR3 reads CASRKTGTGELFF. CDR3 in DNA: TGTGCCAGTAGAAAAACGGGCACCGGGGAGCTGTTTTTT.

This chain joins TRBV6-5 and TRBJ2-7; 7 nucleotides align to TRBD1. Germline CDR1 reads MNHEY; CDR2 reads SVGAGI. The CDR3 runs to 14 residues. J was trimmed by 4 bases and V by 6 bases; bases with no gene match: 9. CDR3 in amino acids: CASRKPGQNYEQYF. CDR3 DNA sequence: TGTGCCAGCAGGAAACCGGGACAGAATTACGAGCAGTACTTC.

This chain uses TRBV6-4 with TRBJ2-1; D perhaps matches TRBD1 (6 bases). The CDR3 covers 16 residues. Germline CDR1 and CDR2: MRHNA and SNTAGT. V was trimmed by 2 bases and J by 6 bases, leaving 17 bases between them. This chain's CDR3 is CASSDPGQRRRNEQFF. For the CDR3, the DNA is TGTGCCAGCAGTGACCCGGGACAACGTCGCCGCAATGAGCAGTTCTTC.

This clone was seen a handful of times. The genes are TRBV18 and TRBJ1-1; D gene uncertain. Germline CDR1 reads KGHSH; CDR2 reads LQKENI. V was shortened by 3 bases and J by 7 bases, with 12 bases between the two germline ends. This CDR3 spans 13 amino acids. Written as DNA, the CDR3 is TGTGCCAGCTCACCGGGTCAGGCGAATGAAGCTTTCTTT. It translates to CASSPGQANEAFF.

The chain recombines TRBV7-9 with TRBJ2-3; TRBD1 aligns across 7 bases. This CDR3 contains 17 residues. J lost 4 bases, V lost 2 bases, and 12 bases had no gene match. Looked up from germline, CDR1 is SEHNR and CDR2 is FQNEAQ (reference sequence). CDR3 in DNA: TGTGCCAGCAGCTTAATGGGATCAGGGGGTTTCGCAGATACGCAGTATTTT. It encodes CASSLMGSGGFADTQYF.

The J gene is TRBJ2-7, the V gene TRBV28; D not resolved. This CDR3 contains 10 residues. Germline CDR1 MDHEN, CDR2 SYDVKM. Trimming took off 5 bases at V and 11 bases at J, with 10 bases between the two ends. This CDR3 reads CASSVSREYF. DNA of the CDR3: TGTGCCAGCAGTGTGAGCAGAGAGTACTTC. Full variable domain (remainder filled in from reference TRBV28 and TRBJ2-7): DVKVTQSSRYLVKRTGEKVFLECVQDMDHENMFWYRQDPGLGLRLIYFSYDVKMKEKGDIPEGYSVSREKKERFSLILESASTNQTSMYLCASSVSREYFGPGTRLTVT.

The genes are TRBV2 and TRBJ1-6, with D possibly matching TRBD1 (5 bases). There are 16 residues in the CDR3. In germline, CDR1 is SNHLY, CDR2 FYNNEI. Trimming removed 7 bases from V and 0 bases from J, with 13 bases in between. DNA of the CDR3: TGTGCCAGCACTTTCGACAGCATCTCCTATAATTCACCCCTCCACTTT. This translates into CASTFDSISYNSPLHF. The full variable domain, completed using reference TRBV2 and TRBJ1-6, is EPEVTQTPSHQVTQMGQEVILRCVPISNHLYFYWYRQILGQKVEFLVSFYNNEISEKSEIFDDQFSVERPDGSNFTLKIRSTKLEDSAMYFCASTFDSISYNSPLHFGNGTRLTVT.

Worth noting for this clone: Other DNA sequences from this sample encode an identical CDR3 as well. The chain couples TRBV15 to TRBJ2-7, with 7 positions matching TRBD1. V shed 1 base, J shed 0 bases, and the junction held 3 bases outside the gene matches. CDR1 and CDR2 (germline): LNHNV, YYDKDF (reference sequence). The CDR3 spans 15 residues. CDR3 protein: CATSRGRDSSYEQYF. The CDR3 DNA reads as TGTGCCACCAGCAGAGGTCGGGACAGCTCCTACGAGCAGTACTTC.

V usage is TRBV7-9 and J usage is TRBJ1-6, with D tentatively TRBD1 (5 bases). The V gene's germline CDR1 is SEHNR and CDR2 FQNEAQ (reference sequence). Trimming pared 1 base from V and 6 bases from J, leaving 10 bases between. The CDR3 has 15 residues. The CDR3, as DNA: TGTGCCAGCAGCTTAGAGTTGCAGGGTAATTCACCCCTCCACTTT. Its translation is CASSLELQGNSPLHF.

The rearrangement uses TRBV7-3 and TRBJ2-3; no definite D call. Trimming took 5 bases from V and 5 from J, leaving 11 bases between them. The CDR3 length is 13 residues. CDR1 and CDR2 (germline): SGHTA, FQGTGA. The CDR3: CASSPSWVDTQYF. Here the CDR3 DNA reads TGTGCCAGCAGCCCCAGCTGGGTAGATACGCAGTATTTT.

The chain couples TRBV19 to TRBJ2-1, with D maybe TRBD1 (6 bases). Germline V gene data show CDR1 as LNHDA and CDR2 as SQIVND (reference sequence). Trimming pared 3 bases from V and 7 bases from J, leaving 16 bases between. The CDR3 has 15 amino acids. CDR3 sequence: CASSIWWAGENEQFF. Here the CDR3 DNA reads TGTGCCAGTAGTATTTGGTGGGCAGGGGAGAATGAGCAGTTCTTC. Using reference TRBV19 and TRBJ2-1 for the parts outside the CDR3, the full variable domain is DGGITQSPKYLFRKEGQNVTLSCEQNLNHDAMYWYRQDPGQGLRLIYYSQIVNDFQKGDIAEGYSVSREKKESFPLTVTSAQKNPTAFYLCASSIWWAGENEQFFGPGTRLTVL.

V usage is TRBV7-9 and J usage is TRBJ2-5, with D unresolved. Germline V gives CDR1 SEHNR, CDR2 FQNEAQ (reference sequence). V was cut by 11 bases and J by 5 bases, with 18 bases left in between. The CDR3 consists of 13 residues. DNA for the CDR3: TGTGCCTCCTCCCGGGTCGCAGAGGAGACCCAGTACTTC. Translated, it gives CASSRVAEETQYF.

The chain carries TRBV6-1 and TRBJ1-2; 7 nucleotides line up with TRBD1. Looked up from germline, CDR1 is MNHNS and CDR2 is SASEGT. The CDR3 spans 15 residues. Germline trimming cut 4 bases from V and 0 bases from J; bases unmatched to any gene: 5. As DNA, the CDR3 is TGTGCCAGCAGTGTGGGACAGAGAACTAACTATGGCTACACCTTC. Translated, it gives CASSVGQRTNYGYTF.

The CDR3 loop is CASSDRSGWTEAFF. The CDR3 region has the DNA TGTGCCAGCAGTGATAGAAGCGGCTGGACTGAAGCTTTCTTT. The chain uses TRBV6-1 and TRBJ1-1; D is ambiguous. V lost 3 bases and J lost 5, with 13 bases in between. CDR3 length: 14 amino acids. Germline lookup yields CDR1 MNHNS and CDR2 SASEGT.

The rearrangement joins TRBV2 to TRBJ1-2; 9 nucleotides match TRBD1. Germline CDR1 SNHLY, CDR2 FYNNEI. V trimming: 8 bases; J trimming: 0 bases; junction bases outside the gene matches: 10. The CDR3 extends over 16 amino acids. In DNA, the CDR3 is TGTGCCAGCCGTAGTTGGACAGGGGTATCTAACTATGGCTACACCTTC. It is translated as CASRSWTGVSNYGYTF.

The chain combines TRBV2 with TRBJ1-1; a weak D match, TRBD1 (5 bases). Trimming stripped 11 bases from V and 1 base from J, with 17 bases between. Germline V gene lookup returns CDR1 SNHLY and CDR2 FYNNEI. This CDR3 comprises 14 residues. This CDR3 reads CALQTDLPNTEAFF. CDR3 coding DNA: TGTGCCCTTCAGACAGACCTTCCGAACACTGAAGCTTTCTTT.

This chain links TRBV5-1 with TRBJ2-1; D may be TRBD2 (6 bases). V shed 5 bases and J shed 4 bases, with 19 bases lying between them. The CDR3 is made up of 16 amino acids. The germline V gene has CDR1 SGHRS and CDR2 YFSETQ. CDR3 amino acids: CASSTETSSKYNEQFF. The CDR3 DNA follows: TGCGCCAGCAGTACTGAAACTAGCTCCAAATACAATGAGCAGTTCTTC.